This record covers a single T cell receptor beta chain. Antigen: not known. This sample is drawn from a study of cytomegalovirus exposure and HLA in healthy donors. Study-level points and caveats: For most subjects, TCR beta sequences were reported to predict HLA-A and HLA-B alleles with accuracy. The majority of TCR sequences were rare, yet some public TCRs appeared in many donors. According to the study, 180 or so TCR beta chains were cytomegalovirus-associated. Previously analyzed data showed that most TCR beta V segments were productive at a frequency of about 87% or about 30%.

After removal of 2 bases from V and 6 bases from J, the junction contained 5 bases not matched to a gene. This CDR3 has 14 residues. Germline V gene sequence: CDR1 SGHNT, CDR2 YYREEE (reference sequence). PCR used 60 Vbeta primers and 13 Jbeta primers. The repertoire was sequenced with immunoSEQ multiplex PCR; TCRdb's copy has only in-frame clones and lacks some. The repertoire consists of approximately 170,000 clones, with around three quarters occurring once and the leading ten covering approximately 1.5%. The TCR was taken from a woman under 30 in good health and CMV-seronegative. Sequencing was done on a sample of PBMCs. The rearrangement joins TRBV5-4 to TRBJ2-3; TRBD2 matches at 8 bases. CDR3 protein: CASSFSGKGDTQYF. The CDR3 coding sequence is TGTGCCAGCAGCTTTAGCGGGAAGGGTGATACGCAGTATTTT.